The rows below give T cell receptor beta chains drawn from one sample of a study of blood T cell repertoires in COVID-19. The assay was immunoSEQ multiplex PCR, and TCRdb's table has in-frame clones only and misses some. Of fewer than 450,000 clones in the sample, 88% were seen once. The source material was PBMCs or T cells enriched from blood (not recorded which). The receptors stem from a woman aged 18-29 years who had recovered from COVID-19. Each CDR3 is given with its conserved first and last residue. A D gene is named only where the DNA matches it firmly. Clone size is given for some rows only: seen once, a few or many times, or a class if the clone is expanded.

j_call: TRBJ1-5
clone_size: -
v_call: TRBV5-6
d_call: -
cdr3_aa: CASSWSLSGQPQHF
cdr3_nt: TGTGCCAGCAGCTGGTCTCTGAGTGGTCAGCCCCAGCATTTT

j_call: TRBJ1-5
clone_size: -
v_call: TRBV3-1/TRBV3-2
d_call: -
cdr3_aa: CASSPGDWGLSNQPQHF
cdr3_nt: TGTGCCAGCAGCCCGGGAGATTGGGGCCTGAGCAATCAGCCCCAGCATTTT

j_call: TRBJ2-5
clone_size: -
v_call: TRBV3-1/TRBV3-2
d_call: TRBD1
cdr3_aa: CASSLNRGQREETQYF
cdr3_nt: TGTGCCAGCAGCCTAAACAGGGGCCAGAGGGAAGAGACCCAGTACTTC

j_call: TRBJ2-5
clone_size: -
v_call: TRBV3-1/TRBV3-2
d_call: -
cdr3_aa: CASSGRRQETQYF
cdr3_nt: TGTGCCAGCAGCGGCCGGAGGCAAGAGACCCAGTACTTC

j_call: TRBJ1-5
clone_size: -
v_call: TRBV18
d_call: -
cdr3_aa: CASSPYGGNQPQHF
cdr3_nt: TGTGCCAGCTCACCGTACGGGGGCAATCAGCCCCAGCATTTT

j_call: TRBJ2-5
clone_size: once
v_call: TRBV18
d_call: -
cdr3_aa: CASSTGNQETQYF
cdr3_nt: TGTGCCAGCTCAACCGGGAACCAAGAGACCCAGTACTTC

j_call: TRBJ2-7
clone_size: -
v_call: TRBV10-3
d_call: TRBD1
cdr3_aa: CAISLRDSEQYF
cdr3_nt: TGTGCCATCAGTTTAAGGGACAGCGAGCAGTACTTC

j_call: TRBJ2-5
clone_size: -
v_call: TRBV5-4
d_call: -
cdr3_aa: CASSLRVQETQYF
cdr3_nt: TGTGCCAGCAGCCTCAGGGTCCAAGAGACCCAGTACTTC

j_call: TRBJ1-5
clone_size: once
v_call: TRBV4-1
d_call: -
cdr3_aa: CASSEGGNQPQHF
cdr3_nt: TGCGCCAGCAGCGAAGGAGGGAATCAGCCCCAGCATTTT

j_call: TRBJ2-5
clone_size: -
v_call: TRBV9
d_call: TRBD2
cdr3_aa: CASSVLAGSDFATQYF
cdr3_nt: TGTGCCAGCAGCGTACTAGCGGGGTCAGATTTTGCGACCCAGTACTTC

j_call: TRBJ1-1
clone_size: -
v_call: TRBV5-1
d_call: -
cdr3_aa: CASSSWTAMNTEAFF
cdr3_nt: TGCGCCAGCAGCTCCTGGACAGCAATGAACACTGAAGCTTTCTTT

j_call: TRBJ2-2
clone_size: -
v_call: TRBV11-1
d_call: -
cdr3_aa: CASSLQGADRELFF
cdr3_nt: TGTGCCAGCAGCTTACAAGGGGCGGACCGGGAGCTGTTTTTT

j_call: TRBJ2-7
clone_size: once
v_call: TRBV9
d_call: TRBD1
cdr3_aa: CASSVETGGHEQYF
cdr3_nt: TGTGCCAGCAGCGTGGAGACAGGGGGCCACGAGCAGTACTTC

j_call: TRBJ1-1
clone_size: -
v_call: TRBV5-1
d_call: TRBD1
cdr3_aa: CASSLGQGAPTEAFF
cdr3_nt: TGCGCCAGCAGCTTGGGACAGGGGGCGCCCACTGAAGCTTTCTTT

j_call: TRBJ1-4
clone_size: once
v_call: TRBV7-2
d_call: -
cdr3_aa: CASSSRLQPSGEKLFF
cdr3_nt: TGTGCCAGCAGCTCCCGGTTACAGCCTTCTGGGGAAAAACTGTTTTTT

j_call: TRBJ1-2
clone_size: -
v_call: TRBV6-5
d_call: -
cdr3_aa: CASNRGRNYGYTF
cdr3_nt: TGTGCCAGCAATCGGGGGAGGAACTATGGCTACACCTTC

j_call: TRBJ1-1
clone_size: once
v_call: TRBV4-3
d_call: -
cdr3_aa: CASSQDGGAMNTEAFF
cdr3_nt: TGCGCCAGCAGCCAAGATGGAGGGGCCATGAACACTGAAGCTTTCTTT

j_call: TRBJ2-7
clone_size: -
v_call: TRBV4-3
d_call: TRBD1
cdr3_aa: CASSQDNSQGAYEQYF
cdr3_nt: TGCGCCAGCAGCCAAGATAACAGCCAGGGGGCATACGAGCAGTACTTC

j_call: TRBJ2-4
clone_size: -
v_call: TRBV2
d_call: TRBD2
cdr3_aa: CASRPGLAGGKNIQYF
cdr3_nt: TGTGCCAGCAGACCGGGACTAGCGGGGGGGAAAAACATTCAGTACTTC

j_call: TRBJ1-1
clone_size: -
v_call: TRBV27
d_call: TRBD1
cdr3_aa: CASARQGGTEAFF
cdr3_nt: TGTGCCAGCGCCAGACAGGGAGGCACTGAAGCTTTCTTT

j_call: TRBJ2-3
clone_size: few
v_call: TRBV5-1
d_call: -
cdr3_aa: CASSPQGFGTDTQYF
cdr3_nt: TGCGCCAGCAGCCCTCAGGGGTTTGGTACAGATACGCAGTATTTT

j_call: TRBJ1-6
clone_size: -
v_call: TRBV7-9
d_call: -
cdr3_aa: CASSSGYPHSPLHF
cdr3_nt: TGTGCCAGCAGCTCAGGGTACCCACATTCACCCCTCCACTTT

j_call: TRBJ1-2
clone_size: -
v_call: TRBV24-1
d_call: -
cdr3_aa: CATSDNGGYYGYTF
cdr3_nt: TGTGCCACCAGTGATAATGGGGGCTACTATGGCTACACCTTC

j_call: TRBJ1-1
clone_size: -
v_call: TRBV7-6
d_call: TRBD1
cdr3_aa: CASSLTGGTEAFF
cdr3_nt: TGTGCCAGCAGCCTGACAGGGGGCACTGAAGCTTTCTTT

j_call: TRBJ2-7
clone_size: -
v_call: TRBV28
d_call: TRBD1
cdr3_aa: CASSFLGHRVGQGSYEQYF
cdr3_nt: TGTGCCAGCAGTTTTCTGGGACACCGGGTGGGACAGGGCTCCTACGAGCAGTACTTC

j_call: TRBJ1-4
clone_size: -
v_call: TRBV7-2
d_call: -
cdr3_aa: CASSLRKTGFGEKLFF
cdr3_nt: TGTGCCAGCAGCTTACGGAAAACAGGGTTTGGTGAAAAACTGTTTTTT

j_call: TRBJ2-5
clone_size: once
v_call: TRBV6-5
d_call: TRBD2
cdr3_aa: CASSHRRGRQETQYF
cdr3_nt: TGTGCCAGCAGTCACCGGCGGGGGAGACAAGAGACCCAGTACTTC

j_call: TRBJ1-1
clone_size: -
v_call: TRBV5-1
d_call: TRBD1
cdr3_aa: CASSDPGQGVTEAFF
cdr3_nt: TGCGCCAGCAGCGACCCGGGACAGGGAGTCACTGAAGCTTTCTTT

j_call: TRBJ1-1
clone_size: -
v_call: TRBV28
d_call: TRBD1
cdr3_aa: CASSSDRANTEAFF
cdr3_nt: TGTGCCAGCAGTTCCGACAGGGCGAACACTGAAGCTTTCTTT

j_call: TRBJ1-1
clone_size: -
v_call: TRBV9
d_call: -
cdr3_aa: CASSVGPGVATEAFF
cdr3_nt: TGTGCCAGCAGCGTAGGGCCAGGGGTGGCCACTGAAGCTTTCTTT

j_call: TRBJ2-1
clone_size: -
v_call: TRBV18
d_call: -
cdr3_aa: CASSPGLRGPSYNEQFF
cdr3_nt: TGTGCCAGCTCACCAGGTCTACGAGGGCCCTCCTACAATGAGCAGTTCTTC

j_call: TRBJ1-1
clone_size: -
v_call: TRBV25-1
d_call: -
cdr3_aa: CASSDRVEAFF
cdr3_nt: TGTGCCAGCAGTGACCGGGTTGAAGCTTTCTTT

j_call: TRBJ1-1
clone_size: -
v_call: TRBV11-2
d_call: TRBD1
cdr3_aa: CASSSGQANTEAFF
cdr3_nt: TGTGCCAGCAGCTCAGGACAGGCGAACACTGAAGCTTTCTTT

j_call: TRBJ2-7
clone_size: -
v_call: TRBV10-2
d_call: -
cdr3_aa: CASRRTPSDTYEQYF
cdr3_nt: TGCGCCAGCAGAAGGACACCCAGTGACACCTACGAGCAGTACTTC

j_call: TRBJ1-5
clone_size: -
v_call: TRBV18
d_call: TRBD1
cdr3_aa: CASSPTGDQPQHF
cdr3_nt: TGTGCCAGCTCACCGACAGGGGATCAGCCCCAGCATTTT

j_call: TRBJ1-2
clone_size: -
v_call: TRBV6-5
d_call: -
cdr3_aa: CASSRSRVHNYGYTF
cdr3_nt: TGTGCCAGCAGCCGATCCAGGGTCCATAACTATGGCTACACCTTC

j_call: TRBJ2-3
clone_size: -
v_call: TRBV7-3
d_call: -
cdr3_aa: CASSETGGQPDTQYF
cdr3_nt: TGTGCCAGCAGCGAGACCGGGGGGCAGCCAGATACGCAGTATTTT

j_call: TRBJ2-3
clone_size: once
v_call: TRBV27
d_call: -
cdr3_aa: CASITQMTSTDTQYF
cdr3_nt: TGTGCCAGCATTACCCAGATGACTAGCACAGATACGCAGTATTTT

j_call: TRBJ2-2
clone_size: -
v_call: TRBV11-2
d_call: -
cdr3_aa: CASSLDRVAGELFF
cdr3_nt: TGTGCCAGCAGCTTAGATCGGGTGGCCGGGGAGCTGTTTTTT

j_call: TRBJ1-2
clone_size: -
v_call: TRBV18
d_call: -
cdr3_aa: CASSPRDNYGYTF
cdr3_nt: TGTGCCAGCTCACCGCGGGACAACTATGGCTACACCTTC

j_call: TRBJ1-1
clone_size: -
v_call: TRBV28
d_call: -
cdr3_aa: CASSAGPDLDTEAFF
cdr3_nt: TGTGCCAGCAGTGCTGGCCCTGACTTAGACACTGAAGCTTTCTTT

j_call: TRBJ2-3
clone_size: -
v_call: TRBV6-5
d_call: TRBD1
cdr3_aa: CATADRGWTDTQYF
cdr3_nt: TGTGCCACCGCTGACAGGGGATGGACAGATACGCAGTATTTT

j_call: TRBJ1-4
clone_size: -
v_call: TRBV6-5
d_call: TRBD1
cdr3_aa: CASTSQRGPNEKLFF
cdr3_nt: TGTGCCAGCACTTCACAGAGGGGGCCAAATGAAAAACTGTTTTTT

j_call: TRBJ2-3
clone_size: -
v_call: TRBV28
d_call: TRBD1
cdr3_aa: CASSLLSGTGYTDTQYF
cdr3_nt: TGTGCCAGCAGTTTACTGAGCGGGACAGGGTACACAGATACGCAGTATTTT

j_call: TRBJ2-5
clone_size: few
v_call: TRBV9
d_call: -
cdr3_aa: CASSVGAGRGETQYF
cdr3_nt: TGTGCCAGCAGCGTAGGGGCAGGGCGCGGTGAGACCCAGTACTTC

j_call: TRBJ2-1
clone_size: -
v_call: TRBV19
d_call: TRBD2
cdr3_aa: CATKGLAGGREQFF
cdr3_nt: TGTGCCACTAAAGGGCTAGCGGGGGGCCGGGAGCAGTTCTTC

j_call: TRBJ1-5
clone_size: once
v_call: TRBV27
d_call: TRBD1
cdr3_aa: CASSPRGQGEGNQPQHF
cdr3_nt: TGTGCCAGCAGTCCCAGGGGGCAGGGCGAGGGCAATCAGCCCCAGCATTTT

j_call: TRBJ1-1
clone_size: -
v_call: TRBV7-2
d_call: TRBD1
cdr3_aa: CASSLPGGYSTEAFF
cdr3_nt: TGTGCCAGCAGCCTACCAGGGGGATACAGCACTGAAGCTTTCTTT

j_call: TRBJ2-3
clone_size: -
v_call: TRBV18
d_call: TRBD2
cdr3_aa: CASSPGLAGGPGTDTQYF
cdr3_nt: TGTGCCAGCTCACCAGGGCTAGCGGGGGGGCCGGGCACAGATACGCAGTATTTT

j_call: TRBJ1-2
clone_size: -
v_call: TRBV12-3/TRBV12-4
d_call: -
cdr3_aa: CASSLTQGGYTF
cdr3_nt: TGTGCCAGCAGTTTAACCCAGGGAGGCTACACCTTC

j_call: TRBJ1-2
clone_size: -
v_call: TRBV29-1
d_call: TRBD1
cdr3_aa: CSVDSMKGGVSYTF
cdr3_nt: TGCAGCGTTGATTCCATGAAAGGGGGCGTAAGCTACACCTTC

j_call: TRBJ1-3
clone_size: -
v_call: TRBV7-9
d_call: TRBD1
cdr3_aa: CASSQQGTISGNTIYF
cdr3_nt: TGTGCCAGCAGCCAACAGGGGACAATCTCTGGAAACACCATATATTTT

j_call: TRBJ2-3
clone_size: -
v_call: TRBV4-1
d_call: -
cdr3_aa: CASSLRTWDTQYF
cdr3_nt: TGCGCCAGCAGCCTCCGGACATGGGATACGCAGTATTTT

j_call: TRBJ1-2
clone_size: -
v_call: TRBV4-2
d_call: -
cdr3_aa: CASSQDFPTGNGYTF
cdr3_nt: TGTGCCAGCAGCCAAGATTTTCCTACAGGGAATGGCTACACCTTC